This entry concerns a single TCR beta chain. Its antigen is not known. The data were obtained in a study of T cells expressing NK-cell markers. At the level of the study: Seven donors tested HCMV-seropositive and one tested seronegative among the eight sequenced. Broader study findings: What remained unclear was the HCMV specificity of expanded NKG2C+ T cell clones.

TCRdb processed the 5' RACE reads again and assigns one entry to each CDR3 protein, with no DNA. This sample contains around 100,000 distinct CDR3 sequences. This CDR3 contains 14 residues. Germline CDR1 is MNHEY and CDR2 is SMNVEV (reference sequence). V gene TRBV27 combines with J gene TRBJ2-2. This clonotype was obtained from a woman aged 18-70 years in good health. Source material: blood T cells: a sorted CD56 or NKG2C T cell subset, CD4+ or CD8+ T cells, or bulk PBMC T cells (not recorded which). The CDR3 reads CASSFLANTGELFF.